These T cell receptor beta chains were read from a single sample in a study of a mutant IDH1 vaccine in newly diagnosed glioma. No antigen is known for these receptors. The assay was immunoSEQ multiplex PCR, and TCRdb's table has in-frame clones only and misses some. The repertoire has about 38,000 clones, approximately 80% of them found once; the top ten carry approximately 5.7%. This material consisted of PBMCs, taken from a glioma patient whose treatment included an IDH1 peptide vaccine. Receptors originate from a man aged 35 to 55 with glioma. Both conserved end residues are part of each CDR3. Fields, in order: CDR3 protein, CDR3 DNA, V gene, D gene, J gene, clone size. D genes are given only for firm matches. Where a row states a size, it is once, few, many or the class of an expanded clone; other rows omit it.

CDR3: CASSLATGIHEQFF
DNA: TGCGCCAGCAGCTTGGCTACAGGGATCCATGAGCAGTTCTTC
V: TRBV5-1
D: -
J: TRBJ2-1
size: -

CDR3: CASSARGSGANVLTF
DNA: TGTGCCAGCAGTGCGAGGGGATCTGGGGCCAACGTCCTGACTTTC
V: TRBV2
D: -
J: TRBJ2-6
size: -

CDR3: CATKEGSGANVLTF
DNA: TGTGCCACCAAGGAGGGCTCTGGGGCCAACGTCCTGACTTTC
V: TRBV6-5
D: -
J: TRBJ2-6
size: few

CDR3: CASSAMGRPSSYEQYF
DNA: TGTGCCAGTAGTGCAATGGGACGGCCAAGCTCCTACGAGCAGTACTTC
V: TRBV19
D: -
J: TRBJ2-7
size: -

CDR3: CASRGSGSPPGNSPYEQYF
DNA: TGTGCCAGCCGGGGTTCCGGCTCCCCGCCAGGAAATTCCCCCTACGAGCAGTACTTC
V: TRBV18
D: -
J: TRBJ2-7
size: -

CDR3: CAISEGAGAGYTF
DNA: TGTGCCATCAGTGAGGGGGCAGGGGCTGGCTACACCTTC
V: TRBV10-3
D: -
J: TRBJ1-2
size: -

CDR3: CASSLDAGVSYEQYF
DNA: TGTGCCAGCAGCTTAGATGCGGGGGTATCCTACGAGCAGTACTTC
V: TRBV7-6
D: TRBD2
J: TRBJ2-7
size: -

CDR3: CASSVMGGTGELFF
DNA: TGTGCCAGCAGCGTAATGGGCGGCACCGGGGAGCTGTTTTTT
V: TRBV9
D: -
J: TRBJ2-2
size: -

CDR3: CASSLGRGYQETQYF
DNA: TGTGCCAGCAGCTTAGGGCGGGGTTACCAAGAGACCCAGTACTTC
V: TRBV5-4
D: -
J: TRBJ2-5
size: -

CDR3: CASGLGREQYF
DNA: TGCGCCAGCGGATTGGGGCGCGAGCAGTACTTC
V: TRBV10-2
D: -
J: TRBJ2-7
size: -

CDR3: CASSPGLGGSPLHF
DNA: TGTGCCAGCTCACCGGGCTTGGGAGGTTCACCCCTCCACTTT
V: TRBV18
D: -
J: TRBJ1-6
size: -

CDR3: CASSLPGGSQGELFF
DNA: TGTGCCAGCAGCTTGCCAGGGGGCTCTCAGGGGGAGCTGTTTTTT
V: TRBV5-4
D: TRBD1
J: TRBJ2-2
size: -

CDR3: CASSEWAGSTDTQYF
DNA: TGTGCCAGCAGTGAATGGGCAGGGAGCACAGATACGCAGTATTTT
V: TRBV6-1
D: -
J: TRBJ2-3
size: -

CDR3: CASSMTNSPLHF
DNA: TGTGCCAGCAGCATGACTAATTCACCCCTCCACTTT
V: TRBV7-8
D: -
J: TRBJ1-6
size: -

CDR3: CSVEDGPGRGAFF
DNA: TGCAGCGTTGAAGATGGTCCCGGTAGGGGGGCTTTCTTT
V: TRBV29-1
D: -
J: TRBJ1-1
size: -

CDR3: CASTANYEQYF
DNA: TGTGCCAGCACCGCTAACTACGAGCAGTACTTC
V: TRBV6-5
D: -
J: TRBJ2-7
size: -

CDR3: CASSDINTGELFF
DNA: TGTGCCAGCAGTGACATCAACACCGGGGAGCTGTTTTTT
V: TRBV6-4
D: -
J: TRBJ2-2
size: few

CDR3: CASSPGTGILYGYTF
DNA: TGCGCCAGCAGCCCCGGGACAGGGATACTCTATGGCTACACCTTC
V: TRBV4-1
D: TRBD1
J: TRBJ1-2
size: few

CDR3: CSVEESRNSPLHF
DNA: TGCAGCGTTGAAGAGTCCAGGAATTCACCCCTCCACTTT
V: TRBV29-1
D: -
J: TRBJ1-6
size: once

CDR3: CASSLGKSQLAQYF
DNA: TGTGCCAGCAGTTTGGGTAAGAGTCAGCTCGCGCAGTACTTC
V: TRBV5-4
D: -
J: TRBJ2-7
size: -

CDR3: CASSPGTGYDYGYTF
DNA: TGTGCCAGCTCCCCCGGGACAGGGTACGATTATGGCTACACCTTC
V: TRBV18
D: TRBD1
J: TRBJ1-2
size: -

CDR3: CASSPRVRGETQYF
DNA: TGTGCCAGCAGCCCGAGGGTCAGGGGAGAGACCCAGTACTTC
V: TRBV13
D: -
J: TRBJ2-5
size: -

CDR3: CASSLSGGVQAGELFF
DNA: TGTGCCAGCAGCCTAAGCGGGGGGGTTCAAGCCGGGGAGCTGTTTTTT
V: TRBV7-9
D: TRBD2
J: TRBJ2-2
size: -

CDR3: CASSSSGTRDRAGELFF
DNA: TGTGCCAGCAGCTCTTCGGGGACTCGCGACAGAGCCGGGGAGCTGTTTTTT
V: TRBV7-8
D: -
J: TRBJ2-2
size: -

CDR3: CASSPHSSGANVLTF
DNA: TGCGCCAGCAGCCCCCATAGCTCTGGGGCCAACGTCCTGACTTTC
V: TRBV4-1
D: -
J: TRBJ2-6
size: -

CDR3: CASSGGTGANTGELFF
DNA: TGTGCCAGCAGTGGAGGGACAGGGGCGAACACCGGGGAGCTGTTTTTT
V: TRBV2
D: TRBD1
J: TRBJ2-2
size: -

CDR3: CASSYRRGRAKNIQYF
DNA: TGTGCCAGCAGCTATCGACGGGGTCGGGCCAAAAACATTCAGTACTTC
V: TRBV5-6
D: -
J: TRBJ2-4
size: -

CDR3: CASSTLGQGNYGYTF
DNA: TGTGCCAGCAGTACCCTCGGACAGGGGAACTATGGCTACACCTTC
V: TRBV27
D: TRBD1
J: TRBJ1-2
size: once